The 30 T cell receptor beta chains below come from one sample, sequenced in a study of blood T cell repertoires in COVID-19. The data were produced by immunoSEQ multiplex PCR, yet TCRdb's version contains in-frame clones alone and is incomplete. Found here are approximately 210,000 clones, roughly 85% of them singletons; the top ten hold approximately 2.6%. The sample was peripheral blood. The receptors were gathered from a woman aged 70 to 79 with active or convalescent COVID-19.

The J gene is TRBJ1-5, the V gene TRBV12-3 or TRBV12-4, with unresolved D. The CDR3 consists of 13 residues. The V and J ends lost 2 bases and 4 bases respectively, with 6 bases between them. The CDR3 nucleotides are TGTGCCAGCAGTTTACAACAAAATCAGCCCCAGCATTTT. The encoded protein is CASSLQQNQPQHF.

The chain is built from TRBV6-1 and TRBJ2-1; 14 nucleotides line up with TRBD2. With 2 bases clipped from V and 0 bases from J, the junction kept 3 bases outside the gene matches. This CDR3 is 18 amino acids long. Germline-derived CDR1 and CDR2 are MNHNS and SASEGT. CDR3 protein: CASSEPGLAGASYNEQFF. The CDR3 DNA is TGTGCCAGCAGTGAACCGGGACTAGCGGGAGCCTCCTACAATGAGCAGTTCTTC.

The rearrangement links TRBV2 to TRBJ2-5; weak D call: TRBD1 (5 bases). CDR1 is SNHLY and CDR2 is FYNNEI in the germline V gene. V was pared by 7 bases and J by 6 bases, with 12 bases between. The CDR3 contains 12 residues. CDR3 nucleotides: TGTGCCAGCAACCAGGGAAGGCAGACCCAGTACTTC. Translated: CASNQGRQTQYF.

The chain links TRBV29-1 to TRBJ2-3, with D perhaps matching TRBD1 (7 bases). With 7 bases removed from V and 5 bases from J, the gap between germline ends came to 13 bases. Germline CDR1 and CDR2: SQVTM and ANQGSEA. The CDR3 runs to 12 residues. The CDR3 sequence is CSARGAGDTQYF. The CDR3, as DNA: TGCAGCGCCAGGGGGGCCGGAGATACGCAGTATTTT.

This clone was counted once. This sequence joins TRBV5-1 and TRBJ2-5, with D possibly matching TRBD2 (6 bases). The CDR3 has 14 residues. Germline loops: CDR1 SGHRS, CDR2 YFSETQ. Trimming took off 4 bases at V and 3 bases at J, with 13 bases between the two ends. In DNA form, the CDR3 reads TGCGCCAGCAGCGCCAGGCGGGGAGAAGAGACCCAGTACTTC. It yields the protein CASSARRGEETQYF.

Written as DNA, the CDR3 is TGTGCCAGCAGCGTATCCTACGAGCAGTACTTC. This encodes CASSVSYEQYF. The chain has TRBV7-2 and TRBJ2-7; D remains unclear. The CDR3 contains 11 residues. Per germline, CDR1 SGHTA and CDR2 FQGNSA. Trimming left V 5 bases short and J 1 base short, with 3 bases between.

The count of this clone is one. The chain couples TRBV28 to TRBJ2-5; no definite D call. The germline gives CDR1 MDHEN, CDR2 SYDVKM. The CDR3 spans 12 residues. V gave up 5 bases and J gave up 5 bases, with 9 bases separating them. CDR3 in amino acids: CASSSVEETQYF. The DNA of the CDR3 is TGTGCCAGCAGTAGCGTCGAGGAGACCCAGTACTTC.

The chain recombines TRBV12-5 with TRBJ2-7, with 7 bases matching TRBD1. The junction had 7 bases not matched to a gene; V was cut back by 0 bases and J by 5 bases. From germline, CDR1 is LGHNT and CDR2 FRNRAP. The CDR3 consists of 15 residues. CDR3 sequence reads: CASGLVIGGMDEQYF. The DNA of the CDR3 is TGTGCTAGTGGTTTGGTAATAGGGGGCATGGACGAGCAGTACTTC.

V usage is TRBV19 and J usage is TRBJ2-5; 11 bases match TRBD2. CDR1 LNHDA and CDR2 SQIVND come from the germline V gene (reference sequence). J was trimmed by 5 bases and V by 6 bases; bases with no gene match: 8. CDR3 length: 15 residues. CDR3 sequence (DNA): TGTGCCAGTAGGCCCGGACTAGCGGGTGAGGAGACCCAGTACTTC. Its protein is CASRPGLAGEETQYF.

The gene calls are TRBV6-2 or TRBV6-3 and TRBJ2-1; TRBD2 matches 7 bases. This CDR3 has 15 residues. Germline assignment: CDR1 MNHEY and CDR2 SVGEGT. V gave up 6 bases and J gave up 4 bases; unmatched junction bases: 9. Here the CDR3 reads CASSPLAVRYNEQFF. The CDR3, as DNA: TGTGCCAGCAGCCCTCTAGCGGTAAGGTACAATGAGCAGTTCTTC.

V is TRBV7-9 and J is TRBJ2-1, with 16 bases identical to TRBD2. The V segment lost 3 bases and the J segment 8 bases; nucleotides outside the gene matches: 10. CDR3 length: 18 residues. Germline V gives CDR1 SEHNR, CDR2 FQNEAQ (reference sequence). As DNA, the CDR3 is TGTGCCAGCAGCTTGGGACTAGCGGGAGGGTTCCCTTTGGATGAGCAGTTCTTC. Protein sequence: CASSLGLAGGFPLDEQFF.

V and J are TRBV9 and TRBJ1-3; a possible D gene is TRBD1 (5 bases). This CDR3 comprises 15 residues. The germline V and J ends were trimmed by 0 bases and 4 bases, with 11 bases remaining between them. Germline V gives CDR1 SGDLS, CDR2 YYNGEE. The CDR3 bases are TGTGCCAGCAGCGTAGGCGGGACCTCCGGAAACACCATATATTTT. Its translation is CASSVGGTSGNTIYF.

This chain joins TRBV21-1 and TRBJ2-6; the DNA was not used to check the table's D call, TRBD1. TRBV21-1 is listed as a pseudogene. The CDR3 has 20 residues. The CDR3 DNA is TGTGCCAGCAGCAAAGGCCCCCATCAGGCGATGGTATCTGGGGCCAACGTCCTGACTTTC. It translates to CASSKGPHQAMVSGANVLTF.

The chain couples TRBV7-3 to TRBJ1-1; D possibly corresponds to TRBD1 (6 bases). Germline CDR1 reads SGHTA; CDR2 reads FQGTGA. The germline V and J ends were trimmed by 5 bases and 4 bases, with 11 bases remaining between them. The CDR3 extends over 13 amino acids. The CDR3 nucleotides are TGTGCCAGCAGCCACGACAGGTTCACTGAAGCTTTCTTT. Translation gives CASSHDRFTEAFF.

The chain links TRBV18 to TRBJ2-2; TRBD1 agrees at 9 bases. The CDR3 is 16 amino acids. The germline gives CDR1 KGHSH, CDR2 LQKENI. Trimming took 6 bases from V and 3 from J; bases not matched to a gene: 8. CDR3 sequence reads: CASSKQGQGYTGELFF. DNA for the CDR3: TGTGCCAGCTCCAAGCAGGGACAGGGCTACACCGGGGAGCTGTTTTTT.

V and J are TRBV18 and TRBJ2-5, with D uncertain. CDR3 length: 14 amino acids. In germline, CDR1 is KGHSH, CDR2 LQKENI. Trimming removed 6 bases at V and 5 bases at J, with 16 bases between. The CDR3, as DNA: TGTGCCAGCTCCCCGACGGGTGCTGGGGAGACCCAGTACTTC. This gives the protein CASSPTGAGETQYF. The full variable domain, in which reference TRBV18 and TRBJ2-5 provide the parts outside the CDR3, is NAGVMQNPRHLVRRRGQEARLRCSPMKGHSHVYWYRQLPEEGLKFMVYLQKENIIDESGMPKERFSAEFPKEGPSILRIQQVVRGDSAAYFCASSPTGAGETQYFGPGTRLLVL.

CDR3 bases: TGCGCCAGCCGGGGAGTCAATCAGCCCCAGCATTTT. This translates into CASRGVNQPQHF. This rearrangement joins TRBV10-2 to TRBJ1-5, with no clear D. The germline CDR1 and CDR2 sequences are WSHSY and SAAADI. The CDR3 has 12 amino acids. V was cut by 8 bases and J by 3 bases, with 8 bases left in between.

This clone was seen a single time. CDR3 sequence (DNA): TGCAGTGCTAGTCCGGCTAGCGGGAGTGGGGATACGCAGTATTTT. Translation gives CSASPASGSGDTQYF. The genes are TRBV20-1 and TRBJ2-3; TRBD2 aligns across 10 bases. CDR1 is DFQATT and CDR2 is SNEGSKA in the germline V gene (reference sequence). V lost 3 bases, J lost 6 bases, and 9 bases stayed unmatched. The CDR3 is 15 amino acids.

The J gene is TRBJ2-3, the V gene TRBV19; possible D gene TRBD1, 6 bases. The CDR3 has 13 residues. Trimming took off 10 bases at V and 3 bases at J, with 14 bases between the two ends. CDR1 is LNHDA and CDR2 is SQIVND in the germline V gene (reference sequence). The CDR3 DNA reads as TGTGCCAACCAACAGGGTCGGACAGATACGCAGTATTTT. It specifies CANQQGRTDTQYF.

J is TRBJ1-2 and V is TRBV5-6; D remains unclear. V shed 4 bases and J shed 7 bases, with 8 bases lying between them. Germline CDR1 is SGHDT and CDR2 is YYEEEE. The CDR3 runs to 11 residues. The DNA for the CDR3 is TGTGCCAGCAGCATCCGGGGTGGCTACACCTTC. Its translation: CASSIRGGYTF. The full variable domain, its missing parts supplied by reference TRBV5-6 and TRBJ1-2, is DAGVTQSPTHLIKTRGQQVTLRCSPKSGHDTVSWYQQALGQGPQFIFQYYEEEERQRGNFPDRFSGHQFPNYSSELNVNALLLGDSALYLCASSIRGGYTFGSGTRLTVV.

The chain couples TRBV5-1 to TRBJ1-3; D gene uncertain. CDR3 length: 16 residues. Trimming cost V 0 bases and J 4 bases, with 14 bases left between them. Germline CDR1 is SGHRS and CDR2 is YFSETQ. The CDR3 nucleotides are TGCGCCAGCAGCTTGGCCGGCCAGCTAGGAGGAAACACCATATATTTT. Protein product: CASSLAGQLGGNTIYF.

The genes are TRBV7-9 and TRBJ2-7; 7 bases map to TRBD2. The V gene's germline CDR1 is SEHNR and CDR2 FQNEAQ (reference sequence). With V trimmed by 7 bases and J by 2 bases, 14 bases remained unmatched. The length of the CDR3 is 16 residues. In DNA form, the CDR3 reads TGTGCCAGCACCCGGTCGGGGTGGGAGGGAGCCTACGAGCAGTACTTC. This codes for CASTRSGWEGAYEQYF.

As concerns this clone: Other DNA sequences in the same sample also yield this CDR3. V is TRBV19 and J is TRBJ1-5; 8 bases are a match to TRBD1. This CDR3 has 14 amino acids. Looked up from germline, CDR1 is LNHDA and CDR2 is SQIVND (reference sequence). The trim removed 3 bases at V and 7 bases at J, leaving 5 bases unmatched. The CDR3 nucleotides read TGTGCCAGTAGTATTACAGGGGGTGGCCAGCCCCAGCATTTT. This translates into CASSITGGGQPQHF.

This chain links TRBV24-1 with TRBJ2-3; TRBD1 is a possible D gene (6 bases). V was clipped by 5 bases and J by 1 base, with 15 bases between them. Germline V gives CDR1 KGHDR, CDR2 SFDVKD. The CDR3 covers 16 residues. In nucleotides, the CDR3 is TGTGCCACCAGTGTCAGCTCAGGGGATCGCACAGATACGCAGTATTTT. This translates into CATSVSSGDRTDTQYF.

This clone was recorded once. This sequence joins TRBV2 and TRBJ1-5, with TRBD1 as a possible D gene (6 bases). Trimming took off 1 base at V and 1 base at J, with 8 bases between the two ends. Germline CDR1 reads SNHLY; CDR2 reads FYNNEI. CDR3 size: 15 residues. CDR3 in DNA: TGTGCCAGCAGTGAAGAGGGGGGGAGCAATCAGCCCCAGCATTTT. Its translation is CASSEEGGSNQPQHF.

The V gene is TRBV19, the J gene TRBJ1-2, with a possible D match to TRBD1 (5 bases). Germline V gene lookup returns CDR1 LNHDA and CDR2 SQIVND (reference sequence). The CDR3 has 12 residues. Between the trimmed V and J ends, which lost 5 bases and 6 bases, there was a span of 10 bases. The DNA for the CDR3 is TGTGCCAGTAGTTTATCAGGGAATGGCTACACCTTC. Amino acid sequence: CASSLSGNGYTF.

V gene TRBV5-1 combines with J gene TRBJ2-4, with 10 nucleotides matching TRBD2. Germline CDR1 and CDR2: SGHRS and YFSETQ. The CDR3 consists of 18 residues. V shed 2 bases, J shed 1 base, and the junction held 9 bases outside the gene matches. The CDR3 nucleotides read TGCGCCAGCAGCTTCGGGCTAGCGGGGGCCGGGGCCAAAAACATTCAGTACTTC. This translates into CASSFGLAGAGAKNIQYF.

The chain links TRBV11-1 to TRBJ1-1; D is ambiguous. CDR1 and CDR2 (germline): SGHAT, FQDESV (reference sequence). This CDR3 comprises 13 residues. V lost 5 bases to trimming and J lost 3 bases, with 10 bases between them. Here the CDR3 reads CASSPGRDTEAFF. Written as DNA, the CDR3 is TGTGCCAGCAGCCCCGGCCGGGACACTGAAGCTTTCTTT.

V is TRBV9 and J is TRBJ2-7; 7 bases fit TRBD2. The germline V gene encodes CDR1 SGDLS and CDR2 YYNGEE. The CDR3 totals 14 residues. V shed 2 bases, J shed 2 bases, and the junction held 4 bases outside the gene matches. The CDR3 DNA follows: TGTGCCAGCAGCGTTGGGGGAGGGGCCTACGAGCAGTACTTC. It encodes CASSVGGGAYEQYF.

This clone was seen just once. The gene calls are TRBV7-8 and TRBJ2-1; tentative D call: TRBD2 (6 bases). The CDR3 consists of 16 residues. Trimming took 3 bases from V and 9 from J, leaving 21 bases between them. The V gene's germline CDR1 is SGHVS and CDR2 FQNEAQ. The CDR3 sequence is CASSFIGRGSKSEQFF. The CDR3 bases are TGTGCCAGCAGCTTTATCGGGAGAGGGAGTAAGAGTGAGCAGTTCTTC.